This T cell receptor beta chain was observed in a study of T cells in Graves' hyperthyroidism and ophthalmopathy. The study, taken as a whole, reports: Using 13 V-J features, a model discriminated ophthalmopathy from stable hyperthyroidism. A median roughly six months before onset, the model predicted ophthalmopathy. In blood, most of the thyroid clonotypes expanded above 0.001 were also present.

Comments on this clonotype: The antigen is undetermined.

The TCR beta CDR3 regions underwent amplification using RNA transcripts as the source. The TCR CDR3 was amplified in a first-round RT-PCR using the HTBI primer set. A single record per CDR3 protein comes from TCRdb applying MiXCR to the multiplex PCR reads. The table records about 720,000 distinct CDR3 sequences, around 20% of them present only once. Every diagnosis used clinical symptoms, serum thyroxine and TRAb, thyroid ultrasound and orbital computed tomography. CDR3 length equals 14 residues. CDR1 DFQATT and CDR2 SNEGSKA come from the germline V gene (reference sequence). The V gene end was trimmed by 3 bases and the J gene end by 5 bases; junction bases not matched to a gene: 6.

Sequencing was carried out using blood. The chain combines TRBV20-1 with TRBJ1-4; 7 bases align to TRBD1. This receptor was identified in a woman aged 45 to 65 with Graves' hyperthyroidism that later progressed to Graves' ophthalmopathy. CDR3 in amino acids: CSASRQGVNEKLFF. CDR3 DNA: TGCAGTGCTAGCCGACAGGGAGTGAATGAAAAACTGTTTTTT.